Many counts were recorded for the clone carrying this T cell receptor beta chain. Antigen unknown. Amplified TCR beta CDR3 regions derived from RNA transcripts. HTBI primers were employed in a first-round RT-PCR of the TCR CDR3. TCRdb used MiXCR to reprocess the multiplex PCR reads, holding one entry per CDR3 protein. Of 250,000 to 400,000 distinct CDR3 sequences detected, 12% to 15% appear once; the ten largest clones hold roughly 33%. V gave up 0 bases and J gave up 2 bases, with 4 bases separating them. The CDR3 spans 13 residues. Germline CDR1 reads LGHNA; CDR2 reads YNFKEQ. Clinical symptoms, serum thyroxine, TRAb, thyroid ultrasound and orbital computed tomography informed diagnoses. From 9 to 10 ml of fresh peripheral blood, PBMCs were isolated. This sample was taken from a study of T cells in Graves' hyperthyroidism and ophthalmopathy. Study-wide results and caveats: Blood also showed most of the thyroid clonotypes that were expanded above 0.001.

V is TRBV4-2 and J is TRBJ1-1, with D hard to call. The sequence was obtained from a woman aged 40 to 55 with Graves' ophthalmopathy. Input material: blood. CDR3 protein: CASSQEINTEAFF. CDR3 coding DNA: TGTGCCAGCAGCCAAGAAATAAACACTGAAGCTTTCTTT.